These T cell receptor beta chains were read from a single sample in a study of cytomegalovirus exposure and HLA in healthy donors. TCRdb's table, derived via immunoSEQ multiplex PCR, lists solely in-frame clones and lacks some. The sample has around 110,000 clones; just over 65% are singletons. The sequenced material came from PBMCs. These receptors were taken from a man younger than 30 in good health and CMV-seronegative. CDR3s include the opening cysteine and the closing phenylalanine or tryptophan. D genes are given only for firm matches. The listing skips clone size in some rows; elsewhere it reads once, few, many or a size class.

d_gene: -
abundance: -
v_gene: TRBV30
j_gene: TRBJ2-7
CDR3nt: TGTGCCTGGAAACGGGATGCGCGCGAGCAGTACTTC
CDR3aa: CAWKRDAREQYF

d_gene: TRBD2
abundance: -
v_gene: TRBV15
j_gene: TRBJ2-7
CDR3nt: TGTGCCCCCAGCAGACCCCGGACTAGCGGGAGAAACGAGCAGTACTTC
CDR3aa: CAPSRPRTSGRNEQYF

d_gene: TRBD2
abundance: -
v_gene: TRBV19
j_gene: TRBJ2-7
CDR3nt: TGTGCCAGTAGTATCACTAGCGGGAGTTTATACGAGCAGTACTTC
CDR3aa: CASSITSGSLYEQYF

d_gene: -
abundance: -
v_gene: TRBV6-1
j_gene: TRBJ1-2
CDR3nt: TGTGCCAGCAGGCAGGGGCCGGTCTATGGCTACACCTTC
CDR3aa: CASRQGPVYGYTF

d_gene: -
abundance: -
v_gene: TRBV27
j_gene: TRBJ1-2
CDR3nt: TGTGCCAGCAGGAACCAGGGCAGCAACTATGGCTACACCTTC
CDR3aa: CASRNQGSNYGYTF

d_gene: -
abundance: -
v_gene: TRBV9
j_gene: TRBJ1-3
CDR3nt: TGTGCCAGCAGCGATGGCAGGGGCTACTCTGGAAACACCATATATTTT
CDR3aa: CASSDGRGYSGNTIYF

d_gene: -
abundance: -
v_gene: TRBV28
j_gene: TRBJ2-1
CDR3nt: TGTGCCAGCAGTCCGCCGACAGATTACAATGAGCAGTTCTTC
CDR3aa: CASSPPTDYNEQFF

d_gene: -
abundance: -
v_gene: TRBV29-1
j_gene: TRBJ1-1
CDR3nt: TGCAGCGCCGGGGTCACTAACACTGAAGCTTTCTTT
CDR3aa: CSAGVTNTEAFF

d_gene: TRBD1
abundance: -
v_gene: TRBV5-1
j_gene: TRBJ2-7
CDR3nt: TGCGCCAGCAGCCTGACAGGGCCACCAGGGGAGCAGTACTTC
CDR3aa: CASSLTGPPGEQYF

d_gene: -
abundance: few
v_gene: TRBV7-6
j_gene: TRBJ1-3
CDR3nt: TGTGCCAGCAGCTTACGGGTCAGGACTACCTCTGGAAACACCATATATTTT
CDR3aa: CASSLRVRTTSGNTIYF

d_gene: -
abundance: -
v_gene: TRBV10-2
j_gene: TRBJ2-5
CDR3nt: TGCGCCAGCACCCCCTCGGAGGGGGGGGCCGTGGAGACCCAGTACTTC
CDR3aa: CASTPSEGGAVETQYF

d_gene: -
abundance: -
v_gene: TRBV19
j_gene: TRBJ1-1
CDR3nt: TGTGCCAGTAGTATAGGGGCAGGGGATGGCACTGAAGCTTTCTTT
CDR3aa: CASSIGAGDGTEAFF

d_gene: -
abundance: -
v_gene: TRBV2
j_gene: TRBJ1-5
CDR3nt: TGTGCCAGCAGTGAAGCCACTACCCGACATCAGCCCCAGCATTTT
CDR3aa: CASSEATTRHQPQHF

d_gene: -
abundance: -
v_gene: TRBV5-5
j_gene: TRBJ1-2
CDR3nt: TGTGCCAGCAGCCCCCAACCGGGAACCCCTGGCTACACCTTC
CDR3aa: CASSPQPGTPGYTF

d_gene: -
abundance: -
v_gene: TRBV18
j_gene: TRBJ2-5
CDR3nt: TGTGCCAGCTCACCACCCCGGGGGGAGACCCAGTACTTC
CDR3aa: CASSPPRGETQYF

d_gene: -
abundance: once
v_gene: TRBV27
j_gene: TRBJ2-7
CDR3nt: TGTGCCAGCAGTTTATCGCAGGGACACTACGAGCAGTACTTC
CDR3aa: CASSLSQGHYEQYF

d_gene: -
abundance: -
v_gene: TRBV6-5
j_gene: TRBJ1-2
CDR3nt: TGTGCCACCCGTTTAGTTGGCTACACCTTC
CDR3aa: CATRLVGYTF

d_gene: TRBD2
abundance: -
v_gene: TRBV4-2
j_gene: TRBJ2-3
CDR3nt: TGTGCCAGCAGCTCAACTAGCGGGGGGGCCGCAGATACGCAGTATTTT
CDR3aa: CASSSTSGGAADTQYF

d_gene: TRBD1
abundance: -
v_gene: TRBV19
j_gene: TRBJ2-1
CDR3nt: TGTGCCAGTAGTATCGCGAGGGGGCGCAGGGATGAGCAGTTCTTC
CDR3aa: CASSIARGRRDEQFF

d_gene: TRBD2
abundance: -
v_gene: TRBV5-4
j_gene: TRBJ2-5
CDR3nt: TGTGCCAGCAGCTCGGGACTAGCGGGGACCCAAGAGACCCAGTACTTC
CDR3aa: CASSSGLAGTQETQYF

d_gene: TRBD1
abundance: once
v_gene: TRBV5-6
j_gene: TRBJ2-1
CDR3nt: TGTGCCAGCAGCTTGCGGAGACAGGGGACCTACAATGAGCAGTTCTTC
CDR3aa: CASSLRRQGTYNEQFF

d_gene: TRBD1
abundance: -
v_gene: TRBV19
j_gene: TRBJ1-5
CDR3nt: TGTGCCAGTAGTATAGGGAGCAGGGGGATAAATCAGCCCCAGCATTTT
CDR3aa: CASSIGSRGINQPQHF

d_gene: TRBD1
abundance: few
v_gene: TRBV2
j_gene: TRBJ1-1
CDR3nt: TGTGCCAGCCGGGGGACAGGGAGGATGAACACTGAAGCTTTCTTT
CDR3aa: CASRGTGRMNTEAFF

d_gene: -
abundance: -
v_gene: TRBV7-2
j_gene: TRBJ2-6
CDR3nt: TGTGCCAGCAGCCCATCAACAGGGATCGCTGGGGCCAACGTCCTGACTTTC
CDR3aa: CASSPSTGIAGANVLTF

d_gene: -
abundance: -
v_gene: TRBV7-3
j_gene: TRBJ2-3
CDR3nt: TGTGCCAGCAGCCAATCTCCAGTGAGCACAGATACGCAGTATTTT
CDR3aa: CASSQSPVSTDTQYF

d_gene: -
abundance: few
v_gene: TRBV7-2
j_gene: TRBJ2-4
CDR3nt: TGTGCCAGCAGCTTAACCCCCAGTCCCATTCAGTACTTC
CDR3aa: CASSLTPSPIQYF

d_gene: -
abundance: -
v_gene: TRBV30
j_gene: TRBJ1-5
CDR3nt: TGTGCCTGGAGTGTTAAAGCCCTGCCTGGCAATCAGCCCCAGCATTTT
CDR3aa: CAWSVKALPGNQPQHF

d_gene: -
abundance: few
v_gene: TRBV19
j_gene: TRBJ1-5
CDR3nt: TGTGCCAGTAGTACGCCCGGGGATAGCAATCAGCCCCAGCATTTT
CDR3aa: CASSTPGDSNQPQHF

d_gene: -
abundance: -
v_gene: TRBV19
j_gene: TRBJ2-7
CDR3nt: TGTGCCAGTAGTCGAGGGGGTTGGAGCTCCTACGAGCAGTACTTC
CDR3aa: CASSRGGWSSYEQYF

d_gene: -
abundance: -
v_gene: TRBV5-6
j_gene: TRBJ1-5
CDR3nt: TGTGCCAGCAGCTTAGCAGGCCATCAGCCCCAGCATTTT
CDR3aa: CASSLAGHQPQHF

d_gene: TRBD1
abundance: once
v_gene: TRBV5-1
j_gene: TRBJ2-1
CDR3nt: TGCGCCAGCAGCGTTATCTCCGGGACAGGGGGCTTTGAGCAGTTCTTC
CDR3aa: CASSVISGTGGFEQFF

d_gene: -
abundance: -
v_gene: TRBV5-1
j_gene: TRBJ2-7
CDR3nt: TGCGCCAGCAGCTTGCGGGACATAGTGAACGAGCAGTACTTC
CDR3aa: CASSLRDIVNEQYF

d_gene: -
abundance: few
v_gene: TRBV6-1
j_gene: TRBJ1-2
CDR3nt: TGTGCCAGCAGTGGGACCGGCAGGGCTAATTATGGCTACACCTTC
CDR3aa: CASSGTGRANYGYTF

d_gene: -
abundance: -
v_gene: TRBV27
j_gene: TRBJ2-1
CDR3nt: TGTGCCAGCAGATCTACGGGACTCTCAACCACCTACAATGAGCAGTTCTTC
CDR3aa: CASRSTGLSTTYNEQFF

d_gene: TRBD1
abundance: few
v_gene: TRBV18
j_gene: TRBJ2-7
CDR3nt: TGTGCCAGCTCAAAGGAACAGGGGCCCTACGAGCAGTACTTC
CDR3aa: CASSKEQGPYEQYF

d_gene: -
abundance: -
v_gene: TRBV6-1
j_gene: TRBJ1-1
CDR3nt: TGTGCCACCACGAGGGCTTTCTTT
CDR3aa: CATTRAFF

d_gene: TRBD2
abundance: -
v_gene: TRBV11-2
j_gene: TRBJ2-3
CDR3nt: TGTGCCAGCAGCTTAGATCTAGTACTAGCGGGAGTTACAGATACGCAGTATTTT
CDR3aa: CASSLDLVLAGVTDTQYF

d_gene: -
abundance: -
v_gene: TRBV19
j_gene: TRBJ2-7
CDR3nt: TGTGCCAGTAGTATGGGCAGTTCCTACGAGCAGTACTTC
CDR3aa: CASSMGSSYEQYF

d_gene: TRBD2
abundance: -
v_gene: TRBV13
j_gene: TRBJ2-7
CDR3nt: TGTGCCAGCAGCGCGAGCGGGGACTCCTACGAGCAGTACTTC
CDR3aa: CASSASGDSYEQYF

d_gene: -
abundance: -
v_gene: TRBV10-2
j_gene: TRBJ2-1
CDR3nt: TGCGCCAGCATCGAAGGTCAGGGGGGTTACAATGAGCAGTTCTTC
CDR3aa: CASIEGQGGYNEQFF

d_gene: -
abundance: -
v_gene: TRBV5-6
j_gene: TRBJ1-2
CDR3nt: TGTGCCAGCAGCTTGGTTTCGGAGGAACCCTATGGCTACACCTTC
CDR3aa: CASSLVSEEPYGYTF

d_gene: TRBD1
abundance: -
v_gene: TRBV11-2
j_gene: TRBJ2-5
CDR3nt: TGTGCCAGCAGCTTAGGGGCAGGGGGAGAGACCCAGTACTTC
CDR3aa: CASSLGAGGETQYF

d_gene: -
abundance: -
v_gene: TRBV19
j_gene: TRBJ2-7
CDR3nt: TGTGCCTCCTCTGGGGCCAGGGCTCGCTCCGAGCAGTACTTC
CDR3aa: CASSGARARSEQYF

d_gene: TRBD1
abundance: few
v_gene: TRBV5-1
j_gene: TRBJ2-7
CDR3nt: TGCGCCAGCAGCTTTTACAGGGGGACTCCCTACGAGCAGTACTTC
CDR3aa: CASSFYRGTPYEQYF

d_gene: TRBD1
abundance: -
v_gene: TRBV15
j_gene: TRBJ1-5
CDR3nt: TGTGCCACCAGCAGAGATAAGGGACAGAATCAGCCCCAGCATTTT
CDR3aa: CATSRDKGQNQPQHF

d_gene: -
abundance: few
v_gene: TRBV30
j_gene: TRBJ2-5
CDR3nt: TGTGCCTCTGGGGCGCGGGGAGAGACCCAGTACTTC
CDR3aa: CASGARGETQYF

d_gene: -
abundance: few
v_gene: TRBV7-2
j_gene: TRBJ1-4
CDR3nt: TGTGCCAGCAGCTTCTCCAGGAATGAAAAACTGTTTTTT
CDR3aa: CASSFSRNEKLFF

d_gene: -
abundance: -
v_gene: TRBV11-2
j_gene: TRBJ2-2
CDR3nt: TGTGCCAGCAGCTCGCGAAATGGGGAGGAATACACCGGGGAGCTGTTTTTT
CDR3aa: CASSSRNGEEYTGELFF

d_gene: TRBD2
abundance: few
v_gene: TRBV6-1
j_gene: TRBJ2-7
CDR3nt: TGTGCCAGCAGTGTCGGGACTAGCGGGAGTTATTCCTACGAGCAGTACTTC
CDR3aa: CASSVGTSGSYSYEQYF

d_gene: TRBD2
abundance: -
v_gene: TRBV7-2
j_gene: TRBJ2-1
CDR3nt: TGTGCCAGCTGTATAGCGGGGGTGTACAATGAGCAGTTCTTC
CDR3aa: CASCIAGVYNEQFF